The next 17 T cell receptor beta chains were all read from a single sample in a study of T cell changes during pregnancy in multiple sclerosis. TCRdb's copy holds only in-frame clones and misses some; the assay was immunoSEQ multiplex PCR. The profile shows approximately 17,000 clones, 70% to 90% of them singletons. Sequenced material: CD8+ T cells from peripheral blood mononuclear cells, taken in the second trimester of pregnancy. These receptors came from a female donor in good health, enrolled as a control in a pregnancy study.

This clone was counted only a few times. V is TRBV13 and J is TRBJ2-7; D not resolved. CDR1 and CDR2 from the germline V gene are PRHDT and FYEKMQ (reference sequence). This CDR3 comprises 11 residues. V was shortened by 1 base and J by 6 bases, with 4 bases between the two germline ends. CDR3 loop: CASSLVSEQYF. DNA for the CDR3: TGTGCCAGCAGCTTAGTATCCGAGCAGTACTTC.

CDR3 protein: CASSLRRGQPVTDTQYF. DNA of the CDR3: TGCGCCAGCAGTCTTCGGAGGGGACAGCCAGTCACAGATACGCAGTATTTT. This chain uses TRBV4-1 with TRBJ2-3; possible D gene TRBD1, 7 bases. Looked up from germline, CDR1 is MGHRA and CDR2 is YSYEKL. Trimming took 6 bases from V and 2 from J, leaving 21 bases between them. The CDR3 is 17 amino acids.

This chain links TRBV5-1 with TRBJ1-1; D is perhaps TRBD1 (6 bases). Germline CDR1 SGHRS, CDR2 YFSETQ. This CDR3 has 12 residues. The V end lost 4 bases, the J end lost 8 bases, and 12 bases lay between the germline ends. The DNA of the CDR3 is TGCGCCAGCAGCATTGGGGGCCCCGAAGCTTTCTTT. It is translated as CASSIGGPEAFF. Filled out from reference TRBV5-1 and TRBJ1-1, the complete variable domain reads KAGVTQTPRYLIKTRGQQVTLSCSPISGHRSVSWYQQTPGQGLQFLFEYFSETQRNKGNFPGRFSGRQFSNSRSEMNVSTLELGDSALYLCASSIGGPEAFFGQGTRLTVV.

The sample holds a few counts of this clone. The chain combines TRBV4-3 with TRBJ1-4; 8 nucleotides agree with TRBD1. Germline V gene lookup returns CDR1 LGHNA and CDR2 YSLEER. This CDR3 contains 15 residues. V lost 2 bases and J lost 8; bases outside the gene matches: 7. CDR3 sequence reads: CASSQTQGAREKLFF. For the CDR3, the DNA is TGCGCCAGCAGCCAAACCCAGGGGGCAAGAGAAAAACTGTTTTTT.

This clone was counted a few times. This chain joins TRBV4-2 and TRBJ2-1, with no clear D. The CDR3 is 14 amino acids. The germline CDR1 and CDR2 sequences are LGHNA and YNFKEQ. V was shortened by 1 base and J by 4 bases, with 8 bases between the two germline ends. This CDR3 reads CASSQVGSYNEQFF. The CDR3 nucleotides read TGTGCCAGCAGCCAAGTGGGCTCATACAATGAGCAGTTCTTC.

This clone is medium-sized within its sample. This sequence joins TRBV6-6 and TRBJ1-1; the D gene is possibly TRBD1 (6 bases). Germline V CDR1 and CDR2: MNHNY, SVGAGI (reference sequence). CDR3 length: 15 amino acids. Trimming cost V 5 bases and J 4 bases, with 17 bases left between them. The chain's CDR3 is CASSPWGGGGTEAFF. DNA for the CDR3: TGTGCCAGCAGTCCGTGGGGGGGCGGGGGCACTGAAGCTTTCTTT.

This chain links TRBV6-4 with TRBJ2-3; the D gene is possibly TRBD2 (6 bases). The CDR3 runs 13 residues. The V gene's germline CDR1 is MRHNA and CDR2 SNTAGT. The V end lost 4 bases, the J end lost 2 bases, and 7 bases lay between the germline ends. The CDR3 DNA is TGTGCCAGCAGTGGGACTAACACAGATACGCAGTATTTT. Residues: CASSGTNTDTQYF.

CDR3 loop: CASSLGEGTQYF. CDR3 DNA sequence: TGTGCCAGCAGCTTAGGGGAGGGGACGCAGTATTTT. The chain links TRBV7-9 to TRBJ2-3; 7 bases fit TRBD2. The V gene end was trimmed by 1 base and the J gene end by 9 bases; junction bases not matched to a gene: 1. Germline V gene sequence: CDR1 SEHNR, CDR2 FQNEAQ (reference sequence). This CDR3 comprises 12 residues.

The rearrangement links TRBV5-1 to TRBJ1-1; D remains unclear. Trimming left V 2 bases short and J 6 bases short, with 11 bases between. Germline loops: CDR1 SGHRS, CDR2 YFSETQ. This CDR3 spans 13 amino acids. CDR3 in DNA: TGCGCCAGCAGCTTATTTTGGAGGGCTGAAGCTTTCTTT. Its translation is CASSLFWRAEAFF.

The CDR3 bases are TGTGCCAGCAGCTTAGGGGGGGATGAGGGCTACACCTTC. It translates to CASSLGGDEGYTF. The chain uses TRBV7-3 and TRBJ1-2, with D perhaps matching TRBD1 (5 bases). V lost 2 bases, J lost 8 bases, and 12 bases lay in between. From germline, CDR1 is SGHTA and CDR2 FQGTGA. The CDR3 spans 13 residues.

The gene calls are TRBV5-8 and TRBJ2-7; D possibly corresponds to TRBD2 (5 bases). CDR3 length: 12 residues. Between the trimmed V and J ends, which lost 3 bases and 6 bases, there was a span of 10 bases. Germline lookup yields CDR1 SGHTS and CDR2 YDEGEE. The CDR3 DNA follows: TGTGCCAGCAGCTCGGGAATCTTCGAGCAGTACTTC. Translated, it gives CASSSGIFEQYF.

This chain connects TRBV7-9 to TRBJ2-7; the match to TRBD1 covers 7 bases. Trimming at V came to 3 bases and at J to 3 bases, leaving 20 bases not matched to a gene. CDR1 is SEHNR and CDR2 is FQNEAQ in the germline V gene (reference sequence). The CDR3 extends over 19 amino acids. The CDR3 DNA follows: TGTGCCAGCAGCTTTCTTCCGGGACAGACCCACCAGCTAATCTACGAGCAGTACTTC. It codes for CASSFLPGQTHQLIYEQYF.

V and J are TRBV7-9 and TRBJ1-2; D is undetermined. Trimming stripped 3 bases from V and 3 bases from J, with 8 bases between. The CDR3 spans 13 residues. Germline-derived CDR1 and CDR2 are SEHNR and FQNEAQ (reference sequence). The CDR3: CASSLGSYYGYTF. The CDR3 DNA is TGTGCCAGCAGCTTGGGCAGTTACTATGGCTACACCTTC.

This clone was detected a few times. The chain combines TRBV6-1 with TRBJ2-7, with 7 bases aligning to TRBD1. V dropped 0 bases and J dropped 1; count of bases not matched to a gene: 6. The CDR3 totals 16 residues. Germline lookup yields CDR1 MNHNS and CDR2 SASEGT. The CDR3 loop reads CASSEALTGLSYEQYF. CDR3 sequence (DNA): TGTGCCAGCAGTGAAGCGTTGACAGGGCTATCCTACGAGCAGTACTTC.

CDR3 loop: CAIRPAGGTTYEQYF. The CDR3 nucleotides read TGTGCCATCAGACCCGCTGGGGGGACTACCTACGAGCAGTACTTC. V usage is TRBV10-3 and J usage is TRBJ2-7; 7 bases fit TRBD2. This CDR3 comprises 15 residues. Trimming at V came to 6 bases and at J to 2 bases, leaving 10 bases not matched to a gene. Germline V gene lookup returns CDR1 ENHRY and CDR2 SYGVKD.

Concerning this clone itself: An end of the junction does not agree with germline; a read error may underlie this. The chain employs TRBV7-7 and TRBJ1-5, with D possibly being TRBD1 (6 bases). The CDR3 sequence is 16 residues long. Germline CDR1 is SSHAT and CDR2 is FNYEAQ (reference sequence). The CDR3 is CASSPIRPGGNQPQHF. The CDR3 bases are TGTGCTAGCAGTCCAATCCGGCCAGGGGGCAATCAGCCCCAGCATTTT.

V usage is TRBV5-6 and J usage is TRBJ2-1; 9 nucleotides align to TRBD2. Germline CDR1 is SGHDT and CDR2 is YYEEEE. J was trimmed by 13 bases and V by 4 bases; bases with no gene match: 15. The CDR3 covers 15 residues. CDR3 sequence (DNA): TGTGCCAGCAGCCCCCGGCCAGCGGGGGGAGCCAGCCAGTTCTTC. It codes for CASSPRPAGGASQFF.